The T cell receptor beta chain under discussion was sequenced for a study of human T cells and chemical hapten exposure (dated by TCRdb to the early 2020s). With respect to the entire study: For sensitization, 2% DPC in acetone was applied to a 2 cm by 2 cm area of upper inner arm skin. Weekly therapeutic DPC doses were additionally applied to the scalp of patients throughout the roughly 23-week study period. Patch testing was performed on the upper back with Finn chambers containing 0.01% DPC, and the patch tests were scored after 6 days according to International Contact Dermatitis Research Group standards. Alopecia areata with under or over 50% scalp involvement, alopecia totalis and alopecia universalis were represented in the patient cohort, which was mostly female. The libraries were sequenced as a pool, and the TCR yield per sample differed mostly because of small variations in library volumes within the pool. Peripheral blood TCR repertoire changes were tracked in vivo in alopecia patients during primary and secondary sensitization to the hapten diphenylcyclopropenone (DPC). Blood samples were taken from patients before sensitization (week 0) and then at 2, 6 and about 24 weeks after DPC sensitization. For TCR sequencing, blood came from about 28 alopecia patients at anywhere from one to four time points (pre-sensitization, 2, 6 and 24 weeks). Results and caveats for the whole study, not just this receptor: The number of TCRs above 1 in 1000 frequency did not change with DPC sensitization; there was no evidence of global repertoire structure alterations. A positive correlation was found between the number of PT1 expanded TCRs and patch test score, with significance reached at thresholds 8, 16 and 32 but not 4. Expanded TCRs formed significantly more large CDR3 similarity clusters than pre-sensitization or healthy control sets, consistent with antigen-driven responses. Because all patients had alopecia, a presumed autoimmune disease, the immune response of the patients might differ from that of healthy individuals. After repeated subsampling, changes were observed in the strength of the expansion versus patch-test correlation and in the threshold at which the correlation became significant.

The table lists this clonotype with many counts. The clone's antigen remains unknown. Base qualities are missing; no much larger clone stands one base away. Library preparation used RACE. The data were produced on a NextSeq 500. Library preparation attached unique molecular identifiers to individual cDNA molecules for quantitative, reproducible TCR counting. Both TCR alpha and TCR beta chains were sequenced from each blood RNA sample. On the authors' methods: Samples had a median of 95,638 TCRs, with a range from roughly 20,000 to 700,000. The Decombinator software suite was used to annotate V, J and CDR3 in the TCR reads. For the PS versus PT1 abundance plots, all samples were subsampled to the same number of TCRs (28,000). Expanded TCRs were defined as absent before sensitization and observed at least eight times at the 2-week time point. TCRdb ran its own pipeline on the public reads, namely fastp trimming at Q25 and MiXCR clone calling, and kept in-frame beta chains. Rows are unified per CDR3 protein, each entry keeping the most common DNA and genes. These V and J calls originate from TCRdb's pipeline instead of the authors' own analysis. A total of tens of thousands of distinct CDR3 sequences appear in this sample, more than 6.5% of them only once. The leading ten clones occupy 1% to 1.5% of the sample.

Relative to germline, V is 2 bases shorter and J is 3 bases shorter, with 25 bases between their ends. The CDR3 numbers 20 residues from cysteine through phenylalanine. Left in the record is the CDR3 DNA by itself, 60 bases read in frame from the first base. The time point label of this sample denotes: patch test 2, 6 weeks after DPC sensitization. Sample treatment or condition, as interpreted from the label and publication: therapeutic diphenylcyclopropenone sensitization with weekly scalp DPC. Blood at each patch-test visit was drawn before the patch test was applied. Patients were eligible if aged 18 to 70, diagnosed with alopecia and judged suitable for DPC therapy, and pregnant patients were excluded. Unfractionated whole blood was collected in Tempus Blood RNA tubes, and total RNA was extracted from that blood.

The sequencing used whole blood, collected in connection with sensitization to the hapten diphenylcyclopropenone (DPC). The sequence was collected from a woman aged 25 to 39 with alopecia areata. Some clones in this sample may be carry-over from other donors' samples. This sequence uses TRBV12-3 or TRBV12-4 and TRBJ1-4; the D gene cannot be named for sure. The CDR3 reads CASSLTFPTRLAKSNEKLFF. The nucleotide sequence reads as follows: TGTGCCAGCAGTTTAACCTTTCCGACTAGACTTGCGAAGTCTAATGAAAAACTGTTTTTT.